Following are 9 T cell receptor beta chains from one sample sequenced in a study of PD-1 blockade in classical Hodgkin lymphoma. Assay used: immunoSEQ multiplex PCR; TCRdb lists only in-frame clones, some missing. The sample has roughly 100,000 clones, roughly 73% seen once. Time point noted: cycle 4 day 1 (C4D1), after six to seven weeks of nivolumab. No patient escaped relapse after autologous stem cell transplantation, and brentuximab vedotin exposure varied. The specimen comprised peripheral blood mononuclear cells (PBMCs), sampled before the fourth cycle of nivolumab. These receptors all stem from a human donor with classical Hodgkin lymphoma.

V usage is TRBV25-1 and J usage is TRBJ2-7, with 9 bases that match TRBD1. The CDR3 is 15 residues long. Germline loops: CDR1 MGHDK, CDR2 SYGVNS. The junction had 7 bases not matched to a gene; V was cut back by 4 bases and J by 3 bases. As DNA, the CDR3 is TGTGCCAGCAGTGTGCGGGACAGGGCAGACTACGAGCAGTACTTC. Translated, it gives CASSVRDRADYEQYF.

This chain joins TRBV5-1 and TRBJ1-1, with TRBD1 as a possible D gene (5 bases). V was pared by 4 bases and J by 4 bases, with 17 bases between. Germline loops: CDR1 SGHRS, CDR2 YFSETQ. CDR3 length: 15 amino acids. The CDR3 coding sequence is TGCGCCAGCAGCCCCCATGGGGGGGAAGCCACTGAAGCTTTCTTT. Protein product: CASSPHGGEATEAFF.

This sequence joins TRBV18 and TRBJ2-7; 7 bases are a match to TRBD1. The CDR3 length is 14 residues. V dropped 3 bases and J dropped 3; count of bases not matched to a gene: 5. Germline CDR1 is KGHSH and CDR2 is LQKENI. CDR3 amino acids: CASSPGTVNYEQYF. For the CDR3, the DNA is TGTGCCAGCTCACCCGGGACAGTTAACTACGAGCAGTACTTC.

This clone was seen just once. The chain uses TRBV27 and TRBJ2-2, with TRBD2 as a possible D gene (5 bases). V was clipped by 4 bases and J by 16 bases, with 25 bases between them. The CDR3 is made up of 15 amino acids. CDR1 MNHEY and CDR2 SMNVEV come from the germline V gene (reference sequence). The CDR3 sequence is CASSSYPAGHKGAFF. The CDR3 coding sequence is TGTGCCAGCAGTTCTTACCCGGCTGGGCACAAGGGAGCGTTTTTT.

This rearrangement joins TRBV6-5 to TRBJ1-2, with D maybe TRBD1 (5 bases). Germline V gives CDR1 MNHEY, CDR2 SVGAGI. CDR3 length: 13 amino acids. V was shortened by 7 bases and J by 7 bases, with 16 bases between the two germline ends. Here the CDR3 reads CASTNGGYGGYTF. The CDR3 DNA follows: TGTGCCAGCACCAACGGGGGATACGGTGGCTACACCTTC.

CDR3 sequence reads: CASSQRRLAGAETQYF. In nucleotides, the CDR3 is TGTGCCAGCAGCCAACGTAGACTAGCGGGAGCTGAGACCCAGTACTTC. J is TRBJ2-5 and V is TRBV7-2; 12 nucleotides line up with TRBD2. V dropped 5 bases and J dropped 5; count of bases not matched to a gene: 9. This CDR3 has 16 residues. CDR1 SGHTA and CDR2 FQGNSA come from the germline V gene.

The chain links TRBV30 to TRBJ2-7; the D is unclear. Germline CDR1 is GTSNPN and CDR2 is SVGIG (reference sequence). The CDR3 has 12 residues. With 2 bases removed from V and 6 bases from J, the gap between germline ends came to 11 bases. The CDR3 is CAWSRTRAEQYF. CDR3 bases: TGTGCCTGGAGTCGGACCAGAGCCGAGCAGTACTTC.

Here the CDR3 DNA reads TGTGCCAGCAGCTGGGGGGGTGGACAAGAGACCCAGTACTTC. Amino acids: CASSWGGGQETQYF. V and J are TRBV7-9 and TRBJ2-5, with 7 nucleotides matching TRBD2. CDR3 length: 14 residues. Germline V gives CDR1 SEHNR, CDR2 FQNEAQ (reference sequence). J gave up 2 bases and V 4 bases, and 4 bases lay outside the gene matches. Complete variable domain (other parts from reference TRBV7-9 and TRBJ2-5): DTGVSQNPRHKITKRGQNVTFRCDPISEHNRLYWYRQTLGQGPEFLTYFQNEAQLEKSRLLSDRFSAERPKGSFSTLEIQRTEQGDSAMYLCASSWGGGQETQYFGPGTRLLVL.

This clone was counted a single time. The rearrangement uses TRBV27 and TRBJ1-3, with D perhaps matching TRBD1 (6 bases). The germline V gene has CDR1 MNHEY and CDR2 SMNVEV (reference sequence). CDR3 size: 13 residues. V lost 8 bases, J lost 5 bases, and 13 bases lay in between. The chain's CDR3 is CASGTGLRNTIYF. CDR3 in DNA: TGTGCCAGCGGCACAGGGCTGCGAAACACCATATATTTT.